These 2 T cell receptor beta chains share one sample of origin, sequenced in a study of Ad26.COV2.S vaccination and SARS-CoV-2 variants. The table came from immunoSEQ multiplex PCR; TCRdb's copy has only in-frame clones and leaves some out. The table lists around 350,000 clones, about 90% of them singletons. The starting material was peripheral blood, obtained after recovery from COVID-19. The receptors derive from a human donor who had recovered from COVID-19.

The sample holds one count of this clone. J is TRBJ2-3 and V is TRBV5-4, with TRBD1 identical over 8 bases. From germline, CDR1 is SGHNT and CDR2 YYREEE (reference sequence). The V and J ends lost 3 bases and 3 bases, in that order; junction bases with no gene match: 6. CDR3 length equals 15 residues. Here the CDR3 reads CASSSFGQGTDTQYF. CDR3 bases: TGTGCCAGCAGCTCCTTTGGACAGGGAACAGATACGCAGTATTTT.

The V and J genes are TRBV6-2 or TRBV6-3 and TRBJ1-2; D possibly corresponds to TRBD1 (6 bases). The CDR3 is 12 residues long. With 2 bases removed from V and 8 bases from J, the gap between germline ends came to 9 bases. Germline V gene lookup returns CDR1 MNHEY and CDR2 SVGEGT. CDR3 amino acids: CASSYDRPGYTF. CDR3 nucleotides: TGTGCCAGCAGTTACGACAGGCCCGGCTACACCTTC.